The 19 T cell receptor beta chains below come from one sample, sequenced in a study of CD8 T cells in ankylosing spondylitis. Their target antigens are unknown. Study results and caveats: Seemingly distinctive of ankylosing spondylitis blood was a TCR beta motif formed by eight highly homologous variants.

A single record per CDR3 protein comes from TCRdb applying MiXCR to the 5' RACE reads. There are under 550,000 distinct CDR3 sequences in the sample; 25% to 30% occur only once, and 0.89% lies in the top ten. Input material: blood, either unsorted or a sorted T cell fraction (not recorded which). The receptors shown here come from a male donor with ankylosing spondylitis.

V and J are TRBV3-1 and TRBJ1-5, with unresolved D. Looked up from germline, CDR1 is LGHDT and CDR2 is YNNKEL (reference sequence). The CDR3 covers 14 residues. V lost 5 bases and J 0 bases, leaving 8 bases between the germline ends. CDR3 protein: CASSGEDSNQPQHF. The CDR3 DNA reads TGTGCCAGCAGCGGGGAGGATAGCAATCAGCCCCAGCATTTT.

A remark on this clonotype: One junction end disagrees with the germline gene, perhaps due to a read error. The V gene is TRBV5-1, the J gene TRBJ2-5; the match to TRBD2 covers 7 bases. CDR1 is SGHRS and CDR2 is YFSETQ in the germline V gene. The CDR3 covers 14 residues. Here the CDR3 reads CASTLGGNQETQYF. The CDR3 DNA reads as TGCGCCAGCACCTTGGGAGGGAACCAAGAGACCCAGTACTTC.

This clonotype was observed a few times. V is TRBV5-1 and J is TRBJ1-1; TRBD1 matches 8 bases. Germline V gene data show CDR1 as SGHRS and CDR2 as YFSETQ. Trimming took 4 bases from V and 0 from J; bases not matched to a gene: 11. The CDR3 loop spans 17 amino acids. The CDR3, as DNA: TGCGCCAGCAGCGGTGGGACAGGTGTTGGGATGAACACTGAAGCTTTCTTT. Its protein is CASSGGTGVGMNTEAFF.

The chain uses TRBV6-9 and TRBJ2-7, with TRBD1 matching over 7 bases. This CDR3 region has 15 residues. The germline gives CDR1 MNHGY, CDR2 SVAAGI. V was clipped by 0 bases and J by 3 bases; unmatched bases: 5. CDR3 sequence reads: CASSYSKQGFYEQYV. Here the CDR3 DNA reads TGTGCCAGCAGTTATTCAAAACAGGGGTTCTACGAGCAGTACGTC.

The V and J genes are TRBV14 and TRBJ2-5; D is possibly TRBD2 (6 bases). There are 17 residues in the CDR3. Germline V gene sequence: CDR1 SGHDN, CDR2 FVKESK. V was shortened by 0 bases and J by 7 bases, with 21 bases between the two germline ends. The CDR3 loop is CASSQEVGTAVIVTQYF. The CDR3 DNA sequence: TGTGCCAGCAGCCAAGAAGTCGGGACTGCGGTAATCGTGACCCAGTACTTC.

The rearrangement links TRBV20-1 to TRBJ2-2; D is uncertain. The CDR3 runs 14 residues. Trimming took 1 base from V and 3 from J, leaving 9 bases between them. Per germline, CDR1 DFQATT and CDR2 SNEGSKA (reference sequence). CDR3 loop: CSARGPVHTGELFF. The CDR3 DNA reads TGCAGTGCTAGAGGTCCCGTACACACCGGGGAGCTGTTTTTT.

The chain's CDR3 is CAISEEQGPFNYGYTF. The CDR3 region has the DNA TGTGCCATCAGTGAGGAACAGGGGCCATTTAACTATGGCTACACCTTC. The chain links TRBV10-3 to TRBJ1-2, with TRBD1 identical over 7 bases. This CDR3 region has 16 residues. V shed 2 bases and J 1 base; nucleotides not matched to a gene: 7. Germline CDR1 is ENHRY and CDR2 is SYGVKD.

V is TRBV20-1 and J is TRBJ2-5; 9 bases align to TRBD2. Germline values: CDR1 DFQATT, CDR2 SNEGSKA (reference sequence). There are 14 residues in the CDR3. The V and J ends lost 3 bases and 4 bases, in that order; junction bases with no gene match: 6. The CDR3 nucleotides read TGCAGTGCTAGTGGCAGCGGGAGGAGAGAGACCCAGTACTTC. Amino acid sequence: CSASGSGRRETQYF.

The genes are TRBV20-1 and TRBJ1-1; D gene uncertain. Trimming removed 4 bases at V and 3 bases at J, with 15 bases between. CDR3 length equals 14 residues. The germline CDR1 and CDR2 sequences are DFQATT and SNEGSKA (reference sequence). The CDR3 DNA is TGCAGTGCTACAGGACCCTTAGGGTACACTGAAGCTTTCTTT. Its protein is CSATGPLGYTEAFF.

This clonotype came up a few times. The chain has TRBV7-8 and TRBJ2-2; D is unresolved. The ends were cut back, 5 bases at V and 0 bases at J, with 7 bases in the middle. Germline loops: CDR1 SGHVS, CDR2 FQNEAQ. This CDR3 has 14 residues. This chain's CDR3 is CASSLLSNTGELFF. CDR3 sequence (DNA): TGTGCCAGCAGCCTCCTGTCGAACACCGGGGAGCTGTTTTTT.

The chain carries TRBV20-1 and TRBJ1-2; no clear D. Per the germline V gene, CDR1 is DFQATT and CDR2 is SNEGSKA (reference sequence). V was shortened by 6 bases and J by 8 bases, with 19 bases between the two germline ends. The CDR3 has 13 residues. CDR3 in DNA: TGCAGTGCAGCGGGGTCCCTTTTTGGAGGCTACACCTTC. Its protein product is CSAAGSLFGGYTF.

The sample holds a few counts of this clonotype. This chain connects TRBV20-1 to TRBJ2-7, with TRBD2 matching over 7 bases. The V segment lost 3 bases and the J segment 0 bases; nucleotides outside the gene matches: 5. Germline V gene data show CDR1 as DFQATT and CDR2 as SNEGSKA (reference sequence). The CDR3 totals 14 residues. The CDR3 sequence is CSARLRGSSYEQYF. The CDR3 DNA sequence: TGCAGTGCTAGGTTGCGGGGGAGCTCCTACGAGCAGTACTTC.

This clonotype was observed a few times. The CDR3 loop reads CASSQRPGELFF. CDR3 DNA sequence: TGTGCCAGCAGTCAGCGGCCCGGGGAGCTGTTTTTT. This chain uses TRBV4-2 with TRBJ2-2, with TRBD2 as a possible D gene (5 bases). Trimming shortened V by 6 bases and J by 6 bases, and 8 bases separated the two germline ends. The CDR3 is made up of 12 amino acids. Germline V gene data show CDR1 as LGHNA and CDR2 as YNFKEQ.

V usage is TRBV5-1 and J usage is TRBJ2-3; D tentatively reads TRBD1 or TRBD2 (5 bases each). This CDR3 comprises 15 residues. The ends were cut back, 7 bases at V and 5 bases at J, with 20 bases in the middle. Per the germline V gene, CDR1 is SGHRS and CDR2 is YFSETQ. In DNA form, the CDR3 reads TGCGCCAGCTCCTTGGAAAGAGGGGCTGTAGATACGCAGTATTTT. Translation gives CASSLERGAVDTQYF.

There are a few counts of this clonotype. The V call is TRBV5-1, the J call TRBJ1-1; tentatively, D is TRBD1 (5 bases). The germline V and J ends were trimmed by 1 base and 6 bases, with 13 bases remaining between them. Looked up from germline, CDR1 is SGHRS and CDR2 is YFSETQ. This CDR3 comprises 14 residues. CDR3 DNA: TGCGCCAGCAGCTTGAGCGGGGACCTCGCTGAAGCTTTCTTT. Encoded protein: CASSLSGDLAEAFF.

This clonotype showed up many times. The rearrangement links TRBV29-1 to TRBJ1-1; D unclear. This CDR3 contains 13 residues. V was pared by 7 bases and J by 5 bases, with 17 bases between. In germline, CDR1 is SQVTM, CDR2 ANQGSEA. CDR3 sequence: CSGEVDLGTEAFF. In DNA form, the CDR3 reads TGCAGCGGGGAAGTCGATCTGGGGACTGAAGCTTTCTTT.

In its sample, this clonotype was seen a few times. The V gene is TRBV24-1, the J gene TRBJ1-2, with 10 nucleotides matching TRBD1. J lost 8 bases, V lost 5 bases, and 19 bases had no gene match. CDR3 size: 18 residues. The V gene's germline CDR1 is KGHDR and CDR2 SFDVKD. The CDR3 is CATSGFTPGTGDIEGYTF. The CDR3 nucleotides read TGTGCCACCAGTGGATTCACTCCCGGGACAGGGGACATTGAGGGCTACACCTTC.

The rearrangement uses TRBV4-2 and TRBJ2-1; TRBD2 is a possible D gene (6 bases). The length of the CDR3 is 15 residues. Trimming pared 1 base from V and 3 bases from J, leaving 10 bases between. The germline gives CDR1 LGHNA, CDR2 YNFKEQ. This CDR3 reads CASSQVADYYNEQFF. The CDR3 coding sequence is TGTGCCAGCAGCCAAGTTGCGGACTACTACAATGAGCAGTTCTTC.

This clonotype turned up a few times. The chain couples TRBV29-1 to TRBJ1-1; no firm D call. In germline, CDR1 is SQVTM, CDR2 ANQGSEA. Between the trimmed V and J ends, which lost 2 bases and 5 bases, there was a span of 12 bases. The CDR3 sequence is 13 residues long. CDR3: CSVERPRGTEAFF. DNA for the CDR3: TGCAGCGTTGAACGACCAAGAGGGACTGAAGCTTTCTTT.